The rows below give T cell receptor beta chains drawn from one sample of a study of blood T cell repertoires in COVID-19. Assay used: immunoSEQ multiplex PCR; TCRdb lists only in-frame clones, some missing. The sample gives approximately 150,000 clones, over 75% of which show up once; 4.5% to 7.5% is in the top ten. Sequenced material: PBMCs or T cells enriched from blood (not recorded which). The source is a man in his forties or fifties who had recovered from COVID-19. CDR3s include the opening cysteine and the closing phenylalanine or tryptophan. The D gene is left open where the match is weak. Clone size is shown for a subset of rows, as once, few, many or a class of expanded clone.

CDR3: CATSDSRGTGTEAFF
DNA: TGTGCCACCAGTGATTCCAGGGGGACAGGGACTGAAGCTTTCTTT
J: TRBJ1-1
D: TRBD1
V: TRBV24-1
size: NA

CDR3: CASTRGGSNQPQHF
DNA: TGTGCCAGCACCCGGGGGGGGAGCAATCAGCCCCAGCATTTT
J: TRBJ1-5
D: NA
V: TRBV27
size: few

CDR3: CAWSGQAQILVSGNTIYF
DNA: TGTGCCTGGAGTGGTCAGGCCCAGATTTTGGTCTCTGGAAACACCATATATTTT
J: TRBJ1-3
D: NA
V: TRBV30
size: NA

CDR3: CASSGDRVGPYEQYF
DNA: TGTGCCAGTAGTGGCGACAGGGTGGGGCCCTACGAGCAGTACTTC
J: TRBJ2-7
D: TRBD1
V: TRBV19
size: NA

CDR3: CASSTDLVLSLEGANVLTF
DNA: TGTGCCAGCAGCACCGACCTAGTCCTCTCGCTGGAGGGGGCCAACGTCCTGACTTTC
J: TRBJ2-6
D: NA
V: TRBV11-2
size: NA

CDR3: CASSAPRKGTEAFF
DNA: TGTGCCAGCAGCGCCCCCCGGAAGGGGACTGAAGCTTTCTTT
J: TRBJ1-1
D: NA
V: TRBV9
size: NA

CDR3: CASKNRDGEAFF
DNA: TGTGCCAGCAAAAACAGGGACGGTGAAGCTTTCTTT
J: TRBJ1-1
D: NA
V: TRBV9
size: few

CDR3: CASSLEGHLTRTQYF
DNA: TGTGCCAGCAGCTTAGAGGGACACCTTACACGGACCCAGTACTTC
J: TRBJ2-5
D: NA
V: TRBV7-6
size: NA

CDR3: CASSAGQGFYNSPLHF
DNA: TGCGCCAGCAGCGCCGGACAGGGGTTCTATAATTCACCCCTCCACTTT
J: TRBJ1-6
D: TRBD1
V: TRBV4-1
size: NA

CDR3: CASSYRRGGTDTQYF
DNA: TGTGCCAGCAGCTACAGGCGGGGGGGCACAGATACGCAGTATTTT
J: TRBJ2-3
D: TRBD2
V: TRBV3-1/TRBV3-2
size: NA

CDR3: CATSDSTGTYSNQPQHF
DNA: TGTGCCACCAGTGATTCTACCGGGACATATAGCAATCAGCCCCAGCATTTT
J: TRBJ1-5
D: NA
V: TRBV24-1
size: few

CDR3: CASSLGFSLVMNTGELFF
DNA: TGTGCCAGCAGCTTAGGGTTCTCGTTAGTCATGAACACCGGGGAGCTGTTTTTT
J: TRBJ2-2
D: NA
V: TRBV7-8
size: once

CDR3: CASSQETSSTDTQYF
DNA: TGTGCCAGCAGCCAAGAGACTAGCTCCACAGATACGCAGTATTTT
J: TRBJ2-3
D: TRBD2
V: TRBV4-2
size: NA

CDR3: CAWEGGNYGYTF
DNA: TGTGCCTGGGAAGGGGGTAACTATGGCTACACCTTC
J: TRBJ1-2
D: NA
V: TRBV30
size: NA

CDR3: CASSRQNYGYTF
DNA: TGTGCCAGCTCGCGGCAGAACTATGGCTACACCTTC
J: TRBJ1-2
D: NA
V: TRBV2
size: NA

CDR3: CASSPSGRNTEAFF
DNA: TGTGCCAGCAGTCCCAGCGGGAGGAACACTGAAGCTTTCTTT
J: TRBJ1-1
D: NA
V: TRBV6-5
size: once

CDR3: CASSEGTGGFGQPQHF
DNA: TGTGCCAGCAGTGAGGGGACAGGGGGCTTCGGGCAGCCCCAGCATTTT
J: TRBJ1-5
D: TRBD1
V: TRBV2
size: NA

CDR3: CSVEVRDRHLGEQYF
DNA: TGCAGCGTTGAAGTCCGGGACAGGCATTTGGGCGAGCAGTACTTC
J: TRBJ2-7
D: TRBD1
V: TRBV29-1
size: NA

CDR3: CASSESRHTSSGNTIYF
DNA: TGCGCCAGCAGTGAGTCGAGGCATACCTCCTCTGGAAACACCATATATTTT
J: TRBJ1-3
D: NA
V: TRBV10-1
size: NA

CDR3: CASSRRAADRGEFYGYTF
DNA: TGTGCCAGCAGCAGGAGGGCCGCGGACAGGGGAGAATTCTATGGCTACACCTTC
J: TRBJ1-2
D: NA
V: TRBV21-1
size: NA

CDR3: CSAETGNSGNTIYF
DNA: TGCAGCGCCGAGACAGGGAATTCTGGAAACACCATATATTTT
J: TRBJ1-3
D: TRBD1
V: TRBV29-1
size: NA

CDR3: CASSQFSGGTDTQYF
DNA: TGTGCCAGCAGTCAATTTAGCGGGGGAACAGATACGCAGTATTTT
J: TRBJ2-3
D: TRBD2
V: TRBV27
size: NA

CDR3: CASSFPGAANTEAFF
DNA: TGTGCCAGCAGCTTCCCAGGGGCTGCGAACACTGAAGCTTTCTTT
J: TRBJ1-1
D: NA
V: TRBV5-4
size: NA

CDR3: CATASDSADGYTF
DNA: TGTGCCACTGCCTCGGACAGCGCGGATGGCTACACCTTC
J: TRBJ1-2
D: NA
V: TRBV10-3
size: NA

CDR3: CASSPRDRTSYEQYF
DNA: TGTGCCAGCAGTCCCCGGGACAGGACCTCCTACGAGCAGTACTTC
J: TRBJ2-7
D: TRBD1
V: TRBV27
size: NA

CDR3: CASGGYGYTF
DNA: TGTGCTAGTGGCGGGTATGGCTACACCTTC
J: TRBJ1-2
D: NA
V: TRBV12-5
size: NA

CDR3: CASSLGQGAYTF
DNA: TGCGCCAGCAGCTTGGGACAGGGGGCTTACACCTTC
J: TRBJ1-2
D: TRBD1
V: TRBV5-1
size: few

CDR3: CASSLLSRGLGGYTF
DNA: TGTGCCAGCAGCTTGCTTTCCAGGGGGCTGGGGGGCTACACCTTC
J: TRBJ1-2
D: TRBD1
V: TRBV5-6
size: NA

CDR3: CASSLDPGGSTDTQYF
DNA: TGCGCCAGCAGCTTGGACCCCGGGGGGAGCACAGATACGCAGTATTTT
J: TRBJ2-3
D: TRBD2
V: TRBV5-1
size: NA

CDR3: CASSLERGFTDTQYF
DNA: TGTGCCAGCAGCTTAGAACGGGGGTTTACAGATACGCAGTATTTT
J: TRBJ2-3
D: NA
V: TRBV13
size: NA

CDR3: CASSPRDRDIQYF
DNA: TGTGCCAGCAGCCCTCGGGACAGGGACATTCAGTACTTC
J: TRBJ2-4
D: TRBD1
V: TRBV5-4
size: once

CDR3: CSVQGVRGQPQHF
DNA: TGCAGCGTTCAGGGGGTACGAGGTCAGCCCCAGCATTTT
J: TRBJ1-5
D: TRBD1
V: TRBV29-1
size: NA

CDR3: CASSQEGAGVYEQYF
DNA: TGTGCCAGCAGCCAAGAAGGGGCAGGTGTCTACGAGCAGTACTTC
J: TRBJ2-7
D: NA
V: TRBV3-1/TRBV3-2
size: few

CDR3: CASSVTSGHTDTQYF
DNA: TGTGCCAGCAGCGTGACTAGCGGGCACACAGATACGCAGTATTTT
J: TRBJ2-3
D: TRBD2
V: TRBV9
size: NA

CDR3: CASSVETVSGDTQYF
DNA: TGTGCCAGCAGCGTAGAGACAGTTTCGGGAGATACGCAGTATTTT
J: TRBJ2-3
D: NA
V: TRBV9
size: NA

CDR3: CATSDLAGDGNEQFF
DNA: TGTGCCACCAGTGATCTAGCGGGGGACGGGAATGAGCAGTTCTTC
J: TRBJ2-1
D: TRBD2
V: TRBV24-1
size: NA

CDR3: CASSYSTLAGGETQYF
DNA: TGTGCCAGCAGTTACTCGACTCTAGCGGGGGGGGAGACCCAGTACTTC
J: TRBJ2-5
D: TRBD2
V: TRBV6-5
size: NA

CDR3: CASSLSGGNPYEQYF
DNA: TGTGCCAGCAGTCTCAGCGGGGGGAACCCCTACGAGCAGTACTTC
J: TRBJ2-7
D: TRBD2
V: TRBV4-2
size: once

CDR3: CASKGQLNTEAFF
DNA: TGTGCCAGCAAGGGACAGTTGAACACTGAAGCTTTCTTT
J: TRBJ1-1
D: TRBD1
V: TRBV7-9
size: NA

CDR3: CATSRDRAQGAVTYGYTF
DNA: TGTGCCACCAGCAGAGATCGGGCCCAGGGGGCCGTGACCTATGGCTACACCTTC
J: TRBJ1-2
D: TRBD1
V: TRBV15
size: NA

CDR3: CASSAGTGWAQNTEAFF
DNA: TGTGCCAGCTCAGCAGGGACAGGGTGGGCGCAGAACACTGAAGCTTTCTTT
J: TRBJ1-1
D: TRBD1
V: TRBV18
size: NA

CDR3: CASSPEVAGAGTQYF
DNA: TGTGCCAGCTCACCTGAGGTGGCGGGGGCTGGGACCCAGTACTTC
J: TRBJ2-5
D: NA
V: TRBV18
size: NA

CDR3: CAWSRGGSSGNTIYF
DNA: TGTGCCTGGAGTCGAGGAGGCTCCTCTGGAAACACCATATATTTT
J: TRBJ1-3
D: NA
V: TRBV30
size: NA

CDR3: CAGGTPSTDTQYF
DNA: TGTGCTGGTGGGACACCTAGCACAGATACGCAGTATTTT
J: TRBJ2-3
D: NA
V: TRBV12-5
size: NA

CDR3: CASTDLLAGRNEQFF
DNA: TGTGCCAGCACTGACCTACTAGCGGGGAGGAATGAGCAGTTCTTC
J: TRBJ2-1
D: TRBD2
V: TRBV2
size: once

CDR3: CAWSVRRTSGETSDTQYF
DNA: TGTGCCTGGAGTGTACGCAGGACTAGCGGGGAGACTTCAGATACGCAGTATTTT
J: TRBJ2-3
D: TRBD2
V: TRBV30
size: NA

CDR3: CASSLVGQPSGQFF
DNA: TGCGCCAGCAGCTTGGTGGGACAGCCTTCTGGGCAGTTCTTC
J: TRBJ2-1
D: TRBD1
V: TRBV5-1
size: NA

CDR3: CASSPPGGQGQPQHF
DNA: TGTGCCAGCAGCCCACCCGGGGGGCAAGGTCAGCCCCAGCATTTT
J: TRBJ1-5
D: NA
V: TRBV7-9
size: once

CDR3: CASSVFSGGAGDNEQFF
DNA: TGTGCCAGTAGTGTCTTTAGCGGGGGGGCTGGAGACAATGAGCAGTTCTTC
J: TRBJ2-1
D: TRBD2
V: TRBV19
size: NA

CDR3: CASSGQDNQPQHF
DNA: TGTGCCAGCAGTGGACAGGACAATCAGCCCCAGCATTTT
J: TRBJ1-5
D: NA
V: TRBV2
size: NA

CDR3: CAISTGTGVGNQPQHF
DNA: TGTGCCATCAGTACGGGGACAGGGGTGGGCAATCAGCCCCAGCATTTT
J: TRBJ1-5
D: TRBD1
V: TRBV10-3
size: many

CDR3: CAWSSTGGYNSPLHF
DNA: TGTGCCTGGAGTTCTACAGGGGGCTATAATTCACCCCTCCACTTT
J: TRBJ1-6
D: TRBD1
V: TRBV30
size: NA

CDR3: CASSFGEWHNEQFF
DNA: TGTGCCAGCAGCTTTGGGGAGTGGCACAATGAGCAGTTCTTC
J: TRBJ2-1
D: NA
V: TRBV7-3
size: NA